The 23 T cell receptor beta chains in this list originate from one sample, sequenced in a study of cytotoxic CD8 clonotypes in ibrutinib-treated CLL. The data were produced by immunoSEQ multiplex PCR, yet TCRdb's version contains in-frame clones alone and is incomplete. The table includes some 290,000 clones, roughly 79% detected once. The specimen was PBMCs, collected before ibrutinib treatment. The receptors were sampled from a human donor with chronic lymphocytic leukemia.

The rearrangement uses TRBV7-2 and TRBJ2-7; the D is unclear. V lost 5 bases to trimming and J lost 7 bases, with 18 bases between them. This CDR3 has 14 residues. Germline V gene sequence: CDR1 SGHTA, CDR2 FQGNSA. CDR3 DNA: TGTGCCAGCAGCAATGAAACATGGGATATGGAGCAGTACTTC. The encoded protein is CASSNETWDMEQYF.

A few counts support this clone. J is TRBJ1-2 and V is TRBV5-6; D ambiguous. CDR3 length equals 13 residues. Germline values: CDR1 SGHDT, CDR2 YYEEEE. Trimming stripped 3 bases from V and 2 bases from J, with 8 bases between. Here the CDR3 DNA reads TGTGCCAGCAGCTACGACAAGAACTATGGCTACACCTTC. Protein: CASSYDKNYGYTF.

The V and J genes are TRBV7-2 and TRBJ1-5; the D gene is possibly TRBD1 (5 bases). The V end lost 1 base, the J end lost 7 bases, and 14 bases lay between the germline ends. This CDR3 is 15 amino acids long. Germline values: CDR1 SGHTA, CDR2 FQGNSA. Here the CDR3 reads CASSLDRYTPQPQHF. The DNA for the CDR3 is TGTGCCAGCAGCTTAGACAGGTATACGCCACAGCCCCAGCATTTT.

The V and J genes are TRBV4-1 and TRBJ1-1; unclear D gene. Germline lookup yields CDR1 MGHRA and CDR2 YSYEKL. The CDR3 runs to 14 residues. V was shortened by 1 base and J by 1 base, with 7 bases between the two germline ends. The CDR3 spells CASSQAVTNTEAFF. Written as DNA, the CDR3 is TGCGCCAGCAGCCAAGCGGTTACGAACACTGAAGCTTTCTTT.

V gene TRBV4-1 combines with J gene TRBJ2-1; 12 positions match TRBD2. V was clipped by 4 bases and J by 8 bases; unmatched bases: 24. This CDR3 is 21 amino acids long. Per the germline V gene, CDR1 is MGHRA and CDR2 is YSYEKL. The CDR3 DNA sequence: TGCGCCAGCAGCCGCCTCCGGACTAGCGGGATTCTCATCCATGGCGTGGATGAGCAGTTCTTC. Translating gives CASSRLRTSGILIHGVDEQFF.

This clone has more than one count but fewer than ten. V gene TRBV9 combines with J gene TRBJ2-2; 8 nucleotides match TRBD2. CDR1 and CDR2 (germline): SGDLS, YYNGEE. The ends lost 0 bases at V and 3 bases at J; junction bases unmatched: 1. The CDR3 runs 15 residues. CDR3 DNA sequence: TGTGCCAGCAGCGTAGTAGCGGGGTACACCGGGGAGCTGTTTTTT. It specifies CASSVVAGYTGELFF.

This chain joins TRBV7-8 and TRBJ2-1; unclear D gene. The V and J ends lost 2 bases and 6 bases respectively, with 5 bases between them. CDR1 and CDR2 from the germline V gene are SGHVS and FQNEAQ. The CDR3 runs to 12 residues. Here the CDR3 reads CASSLIGNEQFF. The CDR3, as DNA: TGTGCCAGCAGCTTAATAGGCAATGAGCAGTTCTTC.

This clone was seen more than once but under ten times. The chain couples TRBV5-6 to TRBJ2-3; D call uncertain. Germline-derived CDR1 and CDR2 are SGHDT and YYEEEE. V lost 0 bases and J lost 2, with 13 bases in between. The CDR3 contains 16 residues. The CDR3 protein is CASSLGIWRITDTQYF. As DNA, the CDR3 is TGTGCCAGCAGCTTGGGAATCTGGCGGATCACAGATACGCAGTATTTT.

V and J are TRBV19 and TRBJ1-5; no clear D gene. V was shortened by 2 bases and J by 2 bases, with 4 bases between the two germline ends. Per the germline V gene, CDR1 is LNHDA and CDR2 is SQIVND (reference sequence). This CDR3 is 13 amino acids long. CDR3 sequence reads: CASSISGNQPQHF. For the CDR3, the DNA is TGTGCCAGTAGTATATCGGGCAATCAGCCCCAGCATTTT.

This clone showed up just once. V is TRBV18 and J is TRBJ1-2; the D gene is possibly TRBD1 (6 bases). The CDR3 contains 14 residues. Per the germline V gene, CDR1 is KGHSH and CDR2 is LQKENI. V lost 1 base and J lost 8, with 14 bases in between. CDR3 in amino acids: CASSPRGGSGGYTF. In DNA, the CDR3 is TGTGCCAGCTCACCACGCGGGGGCTCGGGCGGCTACACCTTC.

This clone appeared a single time. The CDR3 sequence is CASSLEGGLGYGYTF. CDR3 in DNA: TGTGCCAGCAGCTTAGAGGGGGGCTTGGGCTATGGCTACACCTTC. V is TRBV7-9 and J is TRBJ1-2; D may be TRBD1 (6 bases). Trimming removed 1 base from V and 4 bases from J, with 13 bases in between. From germline, CDR1 is SEHNR and CDR2 FQNEAQ (reference sequence). The CDR3 contains 15 residues.

This clone was seen once. This chain links TRBV5-1 with TRBJ2-2; D may match TRBD1 or TRBD2 (5 bases each). Germline V gene lookup returns CDR1 SGHRS and CDR2 YFSETQ. The V end was cut by 3 bases, the J end by 4 bases, with 16 bases between. This CDR3 spans 16 amino acids. The CDR3 DNA sequence: TGCGCCAGCAGCTCGCCCCGAGGGGATACCACCGGGGAGCTGTTTTTT. This translates into CASSSPRGDTTGELFF.

The chain recombines TRBV9 with TRBJ2-1, with D perhaps matching TRBD2 (6 bases). Trimming shortened V by 1 base and J by 4 bases, and 12 bases separated the two germline ends. The CDR3 is made up of 15 amino acids. Germline CDR1 SGDLS, CDR2 YYNGEE. The CDR3 DNA reads TGTGCCAGCAGCGTAATGGCGGGACCTTACAATGAGCAGTTCTTC. Its translation is CASSVMAGPYNEQFF. Full variable domain (missing parts from reference TRBV9 and TRBJ2-1): DSGVTQTPKHLITATGQRVTLRCSPRSGDLSVYWYQQSLDQGLQFLIQYYNGEERAKGNILERFSAQQFPDLHSELNLSSLELGDSALYFCASSVMAGPYNEQFFGPGTRLTVL.

This clone was observed a few times. The chain joins TRBV4-1 to TRBJ1-1, with 9 bases identical to TRBD1. The CDR3 sequence is 13 residues long. Germline loops: CDR1 MGHRA, CDR2 YSYEKL. Germline trimming cut 10 bases from V and 5 bases from J; bases unmatched to any gene: 8. The CDR3 here is CATSNRGRTEAFF. Here the CDR3 DNA reads TGCGCCACCTCCAACAGGGGGCGAACTGAAGCTTTCTTT.

In this sample, this clone turned up once. The chain carries TRBV5-4 and TRBJ2-3, with a possible D match to TRBD2 (6 bases). Per germline, CDR1 SGHNT and CDR2 YYREEE (reference sequence). The CDR3 is 15 amino acids. The ends were cut back, 2 bases at V and 4 bases at J, with 14 bases in the middle. The CDR3 nucleotides read TGTGCCAGCAGCTTACCTCCGGGAGTGGCAGATACGCAGTATTTT. It codes for CASSLPPGVADTQYF. Together with reference TRBV5-4 and TRBJ2-3, the CDR3 gives the full variable domain: ETGVTQSPTHLIKTRGQQVTLRCSSQSGHNTVSWYQQALGQGPQFIFQYYREEENGRGNFPPRFSGLQFPNYSSELNVNALELDDSALYLCASSLPPGVADTQYFGPGTRLTVL.

V is TRBV7-6 and J is TRBJ1-5; a possible D gene is TRBD1 (6 bases). Germline V gene sequence: CDR1 SGHVS, CDR2 FNYEAQ. CDR3 length: 15 residues. Trimming stripped 5 bases from V and 5 bases from J, with 16 bases between. The CDR3 bases are TGTGCCAGCAGCCTCGGAGGGGGGTGGGATCAGCCCCAGCATTTT. Protein sequence: CASSLGGGWDQPQHF.

The chain employs TRBV7-6 and TRBJ2-1, with a tentative D call TRBD2 (5 bases). Germline V lookup: CDR1 SGHVS, CDR2 FNYEAQ. The CDR3 is 13 amino acids. Trimming removed 5 bases from V and 0 bases from J, with 5 bases in between. CDR3 protein: CASSTSSYNEQFF. In nucleotides, the CDR3 is TGTGCCAGCAGCACTAGCTCCTACAATGAGCAGTTCTTC.

This chain uses TRBV2 with TRBJ1-5; 10 positions match TRBD1. The CDR3 spans 16 residues. V shed 7 bases, J shed 4 bases, and the junction held 10 bases outside the gene matches. CDR1 is SNHLY, CDR2 FYNNEI, per germline. CDR3 coding DNA: TGTGCCAGCACCTGGACAGGGGGGGAGGATAATCAGCCCCAGCATTTT. This gives the protein CASTWTGGEDNQPQHF. Complete variable domain (other parts from reference TRBV2 and TRBJ1-5): EPEVTQTPSHQVTQMGQEVILRCVPISNHLYFYWYRQILGQKVEFLVSFYNNEISEKSEIFDDQFSVERPDGSNFTLKIRSTKLEDSAMYFCASTWTGGEDNQPQHFGDGTRLSIL.

The rearrangement links TRBV6-5 to TRBJ2-5; D is unresolved. Germline CDR1 is MNHEY and CDR2 is SVGAGI. Trimming removed 2 bases at V and 3 bases at J, with 10 bases between. The CDR3 covers 14 residues. The CDR3 DNA reads as TGTGCCAGCAGTTACGTGGCGATGGAAGAGACCCAGTACTTC. It is translated as CASSYVAMEETQYF.

This rearrangement joins TRBV7-2 to TRBJ2-7; 7 bases are a match to TRBD2. The CDR3 covers 13 residues. V lost 4 bases, J lost 2 bases, and 2 bases stayed unmatched. CDR1 is SGHTA, CDR2 FQGNSA, per germline. As DNA, the CDR3 is TGTGCCAGCAGCTCTGGACTAGCCTACGAGCAGTACTTC. This sequence encodes CASSSGLAYEQYF. The whole variable domain, remainder taken from reference TRBV7-2 and TRBJ2-7, is GAGVSQSPSNKVTEKGKDVELRCDPISGHTALYWYRQSLGQGLEFLIYFQGNSAPDKSGLPSDRFSAERTGGSVSTLTIQRTQQEDSAVYLCASSSGLAYEQYFGPGTRLTVT.

V is TRBV28 and J is TRBJ1-5, with TRBD1 matching over 8 bases. V lost 3 bases to trimming and J lost 6 bases; unmatched junction nucleotides: 7. The V gene's germline CDR1 is MDHEN and CDR2 SYDVKM. This CDR3 has 15 residues. CDR3 loop: CASSFRTGRPQPQHF. In DNA form, the CDR3 reads TGTGCCAGCAGTTTCCGGACAGGGAGGCCTCAGCCCCAGCATTTT.

The CDR3 coding sequence is TGTGCCAGCAGCCCCCGGACACCGGTCAATGAAAAACTGTTTTTT. Protein sequence: CASSPRTPVNEKLFF. The chain combines TRBV7-3 with TRBJ1-4; D might be TRBD1 (5 bases). In germline, CDR1 is SGHTA, CDR2 FQGTGA. The CDR3 consists of 15 residues. V gave up 5 bases and J gave up 5 bases, with 15 bases separating them.

The J gene is TRBJ2-1, the V gene TRBV11-3, with D uncertain. V lost 2 bases to trimming and J lost 4 bases, with 12 bases between them. The CDR3 runs to 15 residues. Germline values: CDR1 SGHNT, CDR2 YENEEA. CDR3 protein: CASSLQDGVYNEQFF. The CDR3 bases are TGTGCCAGCAGCTTACAAGATGGGGTTTACAATGAGCAGTTCTTC.